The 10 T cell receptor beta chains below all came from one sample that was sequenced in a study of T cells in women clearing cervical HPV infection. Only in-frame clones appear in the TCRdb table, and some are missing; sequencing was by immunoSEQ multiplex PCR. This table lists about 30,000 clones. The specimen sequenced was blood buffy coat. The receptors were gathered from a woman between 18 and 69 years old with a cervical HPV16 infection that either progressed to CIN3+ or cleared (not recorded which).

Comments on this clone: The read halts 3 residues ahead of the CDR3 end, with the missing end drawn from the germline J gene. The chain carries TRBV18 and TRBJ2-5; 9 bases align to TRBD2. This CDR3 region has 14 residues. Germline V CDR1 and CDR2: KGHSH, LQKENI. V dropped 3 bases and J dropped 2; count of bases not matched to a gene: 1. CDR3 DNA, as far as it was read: TGTGCCAGCTCACCGACTAGCGGTCAAGAGACC. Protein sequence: CASSPTSGQET. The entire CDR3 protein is CASSPTSGQETQYF.

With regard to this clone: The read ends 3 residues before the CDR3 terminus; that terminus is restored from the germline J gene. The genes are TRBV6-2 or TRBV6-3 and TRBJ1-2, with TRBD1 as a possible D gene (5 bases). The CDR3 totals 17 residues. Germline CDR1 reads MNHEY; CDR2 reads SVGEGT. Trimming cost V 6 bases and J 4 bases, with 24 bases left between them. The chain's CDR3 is CASSTTTAWGRSYGYTF. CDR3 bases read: TGTGCCAGCAGCACAACCACCGCTTGGGGCCGCTCCTATGGC.

The CDR3: CASSPGETQYF. The DNA read from the CDR3 is TGTGCCAGCTCACCCGGGGAGACC. V gene TRBV18 combines with J gene TRBJ2-5; D gene uncertain. Coverage ceases 3 residues before the CDR3 finishes, and the germline J gene fills in the end. Germline loops: CDR1 KGHSH, CDR2 LQKENI. The ends were cut back, 3 bases at V and 5 bases at J, with 4 bases in the middle. This CDR3 is 11 amino acids long.

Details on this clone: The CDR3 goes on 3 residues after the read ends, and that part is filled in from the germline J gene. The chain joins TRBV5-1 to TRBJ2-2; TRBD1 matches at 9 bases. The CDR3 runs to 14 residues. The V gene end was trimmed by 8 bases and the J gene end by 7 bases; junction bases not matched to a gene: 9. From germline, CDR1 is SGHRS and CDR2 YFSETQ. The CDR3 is CASAPGQGIGELFF. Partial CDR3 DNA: TGCGCCAGTGCACCGGGACAGGGTATCGGGGAG.

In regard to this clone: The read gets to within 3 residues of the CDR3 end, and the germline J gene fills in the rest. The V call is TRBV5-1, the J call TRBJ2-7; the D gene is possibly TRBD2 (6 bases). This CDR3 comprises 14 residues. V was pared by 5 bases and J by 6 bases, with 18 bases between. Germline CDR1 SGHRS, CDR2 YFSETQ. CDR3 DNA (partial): TGCGCCAGCAGGAGGTCCGACGGGGGTTCCGAG. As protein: CASRRSDGGSE. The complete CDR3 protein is CASRRSDGGSEQYF.

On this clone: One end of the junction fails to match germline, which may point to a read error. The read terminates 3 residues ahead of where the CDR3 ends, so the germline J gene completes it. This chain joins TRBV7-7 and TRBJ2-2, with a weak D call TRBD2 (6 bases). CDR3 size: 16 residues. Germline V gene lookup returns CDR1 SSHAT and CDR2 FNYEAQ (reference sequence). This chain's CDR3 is CASSLLSGANTGELFF. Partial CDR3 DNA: TGTGCTAGCAGCTTACTTAGCGGAGCGAACACCGGGGAG.

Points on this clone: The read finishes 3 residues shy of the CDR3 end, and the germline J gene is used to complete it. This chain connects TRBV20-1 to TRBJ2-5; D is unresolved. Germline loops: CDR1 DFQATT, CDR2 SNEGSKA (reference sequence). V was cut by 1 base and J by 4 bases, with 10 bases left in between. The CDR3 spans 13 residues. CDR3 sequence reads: CSARVYVSETQYF. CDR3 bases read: TGCAGTGCTAGAGTGTATGTGTCAGAGACC.

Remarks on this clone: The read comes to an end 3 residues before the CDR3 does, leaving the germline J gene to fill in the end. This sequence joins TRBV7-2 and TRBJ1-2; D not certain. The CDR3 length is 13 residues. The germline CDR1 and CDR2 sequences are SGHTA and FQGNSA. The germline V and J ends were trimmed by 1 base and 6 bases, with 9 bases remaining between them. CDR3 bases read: TGTGCCAGCAGCTTAGAGGCTTTTCATGGC. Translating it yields CASSLEAFHG. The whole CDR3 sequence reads CASSLEAFHGYTF.

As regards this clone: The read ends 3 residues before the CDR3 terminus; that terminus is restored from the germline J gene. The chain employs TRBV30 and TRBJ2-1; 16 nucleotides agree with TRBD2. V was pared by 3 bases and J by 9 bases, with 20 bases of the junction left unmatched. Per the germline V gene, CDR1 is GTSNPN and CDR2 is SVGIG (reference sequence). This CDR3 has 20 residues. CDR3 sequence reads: CAWSNSGLAGGPSPGGEQFF. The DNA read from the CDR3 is TGTGCCTGGAGCAATTCGGGACTAGCGGGAGGGCCGAGTCCCGGGGGTGAG.

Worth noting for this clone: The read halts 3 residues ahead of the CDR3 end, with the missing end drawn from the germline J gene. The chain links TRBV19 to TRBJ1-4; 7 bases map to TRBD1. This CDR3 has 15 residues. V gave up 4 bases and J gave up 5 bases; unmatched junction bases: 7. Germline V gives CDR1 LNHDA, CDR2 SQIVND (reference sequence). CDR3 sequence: CASSTRTGSNEKLFF. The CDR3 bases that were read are TGTGCCAGTAGTACCCGGACAGGCTCCAATGAAAAA.